Listed here are 32 T cell receptor beta chains from one sample, sequenced in a study of PD-L1 blockade in urothelial cancer. Profiling relied on immunoSEQ multiplex PCR, and the TCRdb table lists in-frame clones only, not all of them. The data contain about 76,000 clones, about 91% of them singletons. Time point noted: peripheral blood 6 weeks after treatment start. The sample here was PBMCs, taken around atezolizumab (anti-PD-L1) treatment. Receptor source: a woman aged 80 or over with urothelial cancer.

This chain connects TRBV6-1 to TRBJ2-1; D perhaps matches TRBD2 (5 bases). The germline V gene has CDR1 MNHNS and CDR2 SASEGT. This CDR3 comprises 12 residues. The V end was cut by 8 bases, the J end by 0 bases, with 5 bases between. CDR3 region: CASGSSYNEQFF. The CDR3 nucleotides read TGTGCCAGCGGGAGCTCCTACAATGAGCAGTTCTTC.

The CDR3 DNA is TGTGCCAGCAGCCCCCGGACTAGCAGTAAAGAGACCCAGTACTTC. This translates into CASSPRTSSKETQYF. V usage is TRBV9 and J usage is TRBJ2-5; 8 positions agree with TRBD2. CDR3 length equals 15 residues. J gave up 3 bases and V 4 bases, and 8 bases lay outside the gene matches. Germline V gene data show CDR1 as SGDLS and CDR2 as YYNGEE. The entire variable domain, with the rest obtained from reference TRBV9 and TRBJ2-5, is as follows: DSGVTQTPKHLITATGQRVTLRCSPRSGDLSVYWYQQSLDQGLQFLIQYYNGEERAKGNILERFSAQQFPDLHSELNLSSLELGDSALYFCASSPRTSSKETQYFGPGTRLLVL.

This clone showed up just once. The chain links TRBV19 to TRBJ2-7; 12 positions agree with TRBD2. Germline trimming cut 7 bases from V and 4 bases from J; bases unmatched to any gene: 8. This CDR3 region has 15 residues. Per the germline V gene, CDR1 is LNHDA and CDR2 is SQIVND (reference sequence). Here the CDR3 reads CASTGDGLAGYEQYF. The CDR3 DNA reads as TGTGCCAGTACCGGTGATGGACTAGCGGGATACGAGCAGTACTTC.

This sequence joins TRBV7-2 and TRBJ2-7, with TRBD2 as a possible D gene (6 bases). Germline V lookup: CDR1 SGHTA, CDR2 FQGNSA. V lost 7 bases and J lost 5, with 15 bases in between. The CDR3 length is 13 residues. This chain's CDR3 is CASTLMGRNEQYF. The CDR3 nucleotides are TGTGCCAGCACCCTTATGGGGAGGAACGAGCAGTACTTC.

The genes are TRBV19 and TRBJ2-1; D may be TRBD1 (6 bases). Germline values: CDR1 LNHDA, CDR2 SQIVND (reference sequence). V lost 2 bases to trimming and J lost 7 bases, with 15 bases between them. The CDR3 has 15 amino acids. CDR3 loop: CASSISHRVMNEQFF. The CDR3 DNA is TGTGCCAGTAGTATATCTCACAGGGTTATGAATGAGCAGTTCTTC.

The chain employs TRBV4-1 and TRBJ2-3; 8 nucleotides agree with TRBD1. The J segment lost 4 bases and the V segment lost 4 bases, leaving 13 bases of the junction unmatched. Germline CDR1 reads MGHRA; CDR2 reads YSYEKL. This CDR3 spans 17 amino acids. CDR3 DNA: TGCGCCAGCAGCCCAGGAAGGGTGACAGGGGCTGCAGATACGCAGTATTTT. This gives the protein CASSPGRVTGAADTQYF.

This clone was detected only once. The chain links TRBV9 to TRBJ2-1, with D maybe TRBD1 (6 bases). V lost 2 bases, J lost 1 base, and 13 bases lay in between. This CDR3 has 16 amino acids. Germline lookup yields CDR1 SGDLS and CDR2 YYNGEE. This chain's CDR3 is CASSVGGQASYNEQFF. Written as DNA, the CDR3 is TGTGCCAGCAGCGTTGGGGGCCAGGCTTCCTACAATGAGCAGTTCTTC.

The chain carries TRBV4-1 and TRBJ2-1; 10 nucleotides align to TRBD2. The CDR3 has 14 amino acids. Germline lookup yields CDR1 MGHRA and CDR2 YSYEKL. The V and J ends lost 3 bases and 7 bases, in that order; junction bases with no gene match: 3. CDR3 sequence: CASSQGLAINEQFF. Here the CDR3 DNA reads TGCGCCAGCAGCCAGGGACTAGCGATTAATGAGCAGTTCTTC.

J is TRBJ1-4 and V is TRBV9; D not resolved. The CDR3 covers 14 residues. CDR1 and CDR2 from the germline V gene are SGDLS and YYNGEE. V gave up 3 bases and J gave up 8 bases, with 14 bases separating them. CDR3 loop: CASSAHGDGEKLFF. Written as DNA, the CDR3 is TGTGCCAGCAGCGCACATGGTGATGGCGAAAAACTGTTTTTT.

The rearrangement links TRBV4-1 to TRBJ2-1; 8 bases match TRBD2. CDR1 and CDR2 from the germline V gene are MGHRA and YSYEKL. This CDR3 region has 15 residues. Trimming removed 0 bases from V and 8 bases from J; junction bases left unmatched: 6. The CDR3 loop is CASSQDRRGVDEQFF. CDR3 DNA sequence: TGCGCCAGCAGCCAAGATCGGCGGGGGGTGGATGAGCAGTTCTTC.

The V call is TRBV28, the J call TRBJ1-4, with D maybe TRBD1 (6 bases). CDR3 size: 18 residues. Germline V lookup: CDR1 MDHEN, CDR2 SYDVKM. V was trimmed by 6 bases and J by 0 bases, leaving 20 bases between them. The CDR3 DNA reads TGTGCCAGCAGCGCCTCAATGTGGCAGGGGACAACTAATGAAAAACTGTTTTTT. It codes for CASSASMWQGTTNEKLFF.

The chain carries TRBV13 and TRBJ2-7; 15 positions agree with TRBD2. Looked up from germline, CDR1 is PRHDT and CDR2 is FYEKMQ (reference sequence). The CDR3 extends over 17 amino acids. V was pared by 5 bases and J by 7 bases, with 12 bases of the junction left unmatched. CDR3 nucleotide sequence: TGTGCCAGCAGCCTATGGAGGACTAGCGGGAGGGCTAGGGAGCAGTACTTC. It is translated as CASSLWRTSGRAREQYF.

The CDR3 is CASSPDRHQPQHF. The CDR3 region has the DNA TGTGCCAGCTCACCCGACAGGCATCAGCCCCAGCATTTT. V usage is TRBV18 and J usage is TRBJ1-5; TRBD1 is a possible D gene (6 bases). There are 13 residues in the CDR3. V was clipped by 3 bases and J by 5 bases, with 8 bases between them. CDR1 and CDR2 from the germline V gene are KGHSH and LQKENI. The full variable domain, with the rest looked up from reference TRBV18 and TRBJ1-5, is NAGVMQNPRHLVRRRGQEARLRCSPMKGHSHVYWYRQLPEEGLKFMVYLQKENIIDESGMPKERFSAEFPKEGPSILRIQQVVRGDSAAYFCASSPDRHQPQHFGDGTRLSIL.

The rearrangement uses TRBV25-1 and TRBJ1-2; D might be TRBD1 (5 bases). The germline V gene has CDR1 MGHDK and CDR2 SYGVNS. V gave up 0 bases and J gave up 4 bases, with 18 bases separating them. The CDR3 extends over 17 amino acids. The CDR3 loop reads CASSEYRAGQGIYGYTF. Here the CDR3 DNA reads TGTGCCAGCAGTGAATATAGGGCAGGGCAGGGAATCTATGGCTACACCTTC.

V usage is TRBV6-1 and J usage is TRBJ1-5, with TRBD1 as a possible D gene (6 bases). The CDR3 has 15 amino acids. With 5 bases removed from V and 0 bases from J, the gap between germline ends came to 11 bases. CDR1 and CDR2 (germline): MNHNS, SASEGT. The chain's CDR3 is CASSPGTLSNQPQHF. The DNA of the CDR3 is TGTGCCAGCAGTCCCGGGACACTTAGCAATCAGCCCCAGCATTTT.

This sequence joins TRBV9 and TRBJ1-2; D is possibly TRBD1 (5 bases). In germline, CDR1 is SGDLS, CDR2 YYNGEE. This CDR3 is built from 14 residues. Trimming took off 1 base at V and 8 bases at J, with 15 bases between the two ends. As DNA, the CDR3 is TGTGCCAGCAGCGTATCGGGCGGGACCTCCGGCTACACCTTC. Its protein is CASSVSGGTSGYTF. The whole variable domain, filled in from reference TRBV9 and TRBJ1-2, reads DSGVTQTPKHLITATGQRVTLRCSPRSGDLSVYWYQQSLDQGLQFLIQYYNGEERAKGNILERFSAQQFPDLHSELNLSSLELGDSALYFCASSVSGGTSGYTFGSGTRLTVV.

J is TRBJ2-6 and V is TRBV5-1; possible D gene TRBD2, 6 bases. The germline V gene has CDR1 SGHRS and CDR2 YFSETQ. This CDR3 is built from 17 residues. V was cut by 3 bases and J by 0 bases, with 13 bases left in between. CDR3 in amino acids: CASSSGVLSSGANVLTF. Written as DNA, the CDR3 is TGCGCCAGCAGCTCGGGAGTCCTTAGCTCTGGGGCCAACGTCCTGACTTTC. The full variable domain, in which reference TRBV5-1 and TRBJ2-6 provide the parts outside the CDR3, is KAGVTQTPRYLIKTRGQQVTLSCSPISGHRSVSWYQQTPGQGLQFLFEYFSETQRNKGNFPGRFSGRQFSNSRSEMNVSTLELGDSALYLCASSSGVLSSGANVLTFGAGSRLTVL.

This rearrangement joins TRBV5-1 to TRBJ2-2; 8 nucleotides align to TRBD1. The ends lost 0 bases at V and 4 bases at J; junction bases unmatched: 5. This CDR3 has 16 amino acids. CDR1 is SGHRS and CDR2 is YFSETQ in the germline V gene. DNA of the CDR3: TGCGCCAGCAGCTTGGCAGTGCAGGGGGCCACCGGGGAGCTGTTTTTT. Its translation: CASSLAVQGATGELFF.

The chain recombines TRBV27 with TRBJ2-1; D remains ambiguous. Germline-derived CDR1 and CDR2 are MNHEY and SMNVEV (reference sequence). The ends were cut back, 2 bases at V and 4 bases at J, with 6 bases in the middle. The CDR3 is made up of 13 amino acids. CDR3: CASSLNRYNEQFF. CDR3 nucleotide sequence: TGTGCCAGCAGTTTAAACAGATACAATGAGCAGTTCTTC.

The chain couples TRBV7-3 to TRBJ2-3, with D possibly TRBD2 on 6 matching bases. The V end lost 4 bases, the J end lost 8 bases, and 13 bases lay between the germline ends. This CDR3 is 13 amino acids long. CDR1 and CDR2 (germline): SGHTA, FQGTGA. The CDR3 DNA reads TGTGCCAGCAGCTACGGGGGACGCGCTACGCAGTATTTT. This gives the protein CASSYGGRATQYF. Drawing the rest from reference TRBV7-3 and TRBJ2-3, the complete variable domain is GAGVSQTPSNKVTEKGKYVELRCDPISGHTALYWYRQSLGQGPEFLIYFQGTGAADDSGLPNDRFFAVRPEGSVSTLKIQRTERGDSAVYLCASSYGGRATQYFGPGTRLTVL.

The sample holds one count of this clone. V usage is TRBV6-6 and J usage is TRBJ2-7; possibly TRBD2 for D (5 bases). This CDR3 has 11 amino acids. V was shortened by 10 bases and J by 4 bases, with 11 bases between the two germline ends. CDR1 is MNHNY and CDR2 is SVGAGI in the germline V gene (reference sequence). DNA for the CDR3: TGTGCCACCTCACGCGGGTACGAGCAGTACTTC. It specifies CATSRGYEQYF.

J is TRBJ1-2 and V is TRBV28; TRBD1 matches 8 bases. The CDR3 is made up of 17 amino acids. The germline CDR1 and CDR2 sequences are MDHEN and SYDVKM. V shed 4 bases and J 0 bases; nucleotides not matched to a gene: 10. CDR3 loop: CASSSPGTGPSNYGYTF. The CDR3, as DNA: TGTGCCAGCAGTTCCCCTGGGACAGGCCCCTCTAACTATGGCTACACCTTC.

The table lists this clone with a few counts. The genes are TRBV7-9 and TRBJ2-7, with 9 positions matching TRBD2. Germline CDR1 and CDR2: SEHNR and FQNEAQ (reference sequence). The CDR3 runs 15 residues. V trimming: 2 bases; J trimming: 5 bases; junction bases outside the gene matches: 7. CDR3 loop: CASSLSGTSNDEQYF. CDR3 sequence (DNA): TGTGCCAGCAGCTTATCCGGGACTAGCAATGACGAGCAGTACTTC.

The sample holds one count of this clone. The chain employs TRBV14 and TRBJ1-5; 8 nucleotides agree with TRBD1. Germline V gene data show CDR1 as SGHDN and CDR2 as FVKESK. The CDR3 covers 13 residues. The V segment lost 4 bases and the J segment 4 bases; nucleotides outside the gene matches: 0. CDR3 protein: CASSRDRNQPQHF. CDR3 DNA sequence: TGTGCCAGCAGCCGGGACAGGAATCAGCCCCAGCATTTT.

This rearrangement joins TRBV7-7 to TRBJ2-5, with D perhaps matching TRBD2 (7 bases). V was shortened by 2 bases and J by 1 base, with 14 bases between the two germline ends. The CDR3 covers 16 residues. CDR1 is SSHAT, CDR2 FNYEAQ, per germline (reference sequence). The DNA of the CDR3 is TGTGCCAGCAGCTTAAGTGGGGGGGCTCTCCAAGAGACCCAGTACTTC. This gives the protein CASSLSGGALQETQYF.

The chain joins TRBV28 to TRBJ2-4; TRBD2 is a possible D gene (6 bases). CDR3 length: 15 amino acids. V lost 3 bases and J 0 bases, leaving 9 bases between the germline ends. Germline V gives CDR1 MDHEN, CDR2 SYDVKM. Written as DNA, the CDR3 is TGTGCCAGCAGTTTCGCGGGGCTAGCCAAAAACATTCAGTACTTC. Its protein product is CASSFAGLAKNIQYF.

The chain uses TRBV5-6 and TRBJ2-7; weak D call: TRBD1 (5 bases). Germline V gene lookup returns CDR1 SGHDT and CDR2 YYEEEE. Trimming took off 7 bases at V and 2 bases at J, with 13 bases between the two ends. The CDR3 runs to 13 residues. CDR3 residues: CASLFSGTYEQYF. DNA of the CDR3: TGTGCCAGCCTCTTTTCAGGGACCTACGAGCAGTACTTC.

The J gene is TRBJ2-5, the V gene TRBV30, with D perhaps TRBD2 (5 bases). V was clipped by 7 bases and J by 5 bases, with 14 bases between them. There are 12 residues in the CDR3. Germline V CDR1 and CDR2: GTSNPN, SVGIG (reference sequence). The CDR3 loop reads CAYTRRAETQYF. The DNA for the CDR3 is TGTGCCTATACAAGGCGGGCCGAGACCCAGTACTTC.

The J gene is TRBJ1-1, the V gene TRBV19, with 7 bases that match TRBD1. The CDR3 is made up of 15 amino acids. V was clipped by 4 bases and J by 1 base; unmatched bases: 6. The germline V gene has CDR1 LNHDA and CDR2 SQIVND (reference sequence). This CDR3 reads CASSTDRTENTEAFF. DNA for the CDR3: TGTGCCAGTAGTACGGACAGGACTGAGAACACTGAAGCTTTCTTT.

The V gene is TRBV5-4, the J gene TRBJ2-2; 7 nucleotides agree with TRBD1. Germline V gene data show CDR1 as SGHNT and CDR2 as YYREEE (reference sequence). V shed 0 bases, J shed 2 bases, and the junction held 7 bases outside the gene matches. The CDR3 is 17 residues long. CDR3 loop: CASSLGAGTVNTGELFF. The CDR3 DNA is TGTGCCAGCAGCTTGGGGGCCGGGACAGTTAACACCGGGGAGCTGTTTTTT.

The V call is TRBV7-7, the J call TRBJ1-5, with D hard to call. Germline V gene data show CDR1 as SSHAT and CDR2 as FNYEAQ (reference sequence). This CDR3 comprises 19 residues. Trimming took 5 bases from V and 0 from J, leaving 23 bases between them. The CDR3 DNA reads as TGTGCCAGCAGCGAGCGACGCTGCCCGTCATCCTATAGCAATCAGCCCCAGCATTTT. It is translated as CASSERRCPSSYSNQPQHF. The entire variable domain, with the rest obtained from reference TRBV7-7 and TRBJ1-5, is as follows: GAGVSQSPRYKVTKRGQDVTLRCDPISSHATLYWYQQALGQGPEFLTYFNYEAQPDKSGLPSDRFSAERPEGSISTLTIQRTEQRDSAMYRCASSERRCPSSYSNQPQHFGDGTRLSIL.

The chain uses TRBV2 and TRBJ2-2; D not resolved. The V end was cut by 3 bases, the J end by 4 bases, with 6 bases between. The CDR3 is 13 amino acids. CDR1 is SNHLY and CDR2 is FYNNEI in the germline V gene. The DNA of the CDR3 is TGTGCCAGCAGTGATGAGTCCACCGGGGAGCTGTTTTTT. Translating it yields CASSDESTGELFF. Together with reference TRBV2 and TRBJ2-2, the CDR3 gives the full variable domain: EPEVTQTPSHQVTQMGQEVILRCVPISNHLYFYWYRQILGQKVEFLVSFYNNEISEKSEIFDDQFSVERPDGSNFTLKIRSTKLEDSAMYFCASSDESTGELFFGEGSRLTVL.